The 21 T cell receptor beta chains below were found in one sample sequenced in a study of control samples from healthy donors and cancer patients. The method was immunoSEQ multiplex PCR; TCRdb's version includes in-frame clones alone and lacks a portion of them. The sample contains 70,000 to 90,000 clones, approximately 94% of which appear only once. Sequencing used blood. The source of these receptors is a woman aged 18-29 years in good health.

In DNA, the CDR3 is TGTGCCAGCAGGTGGACAGACGATCAGCCCCAGCATTTT. This encodes CASRWTDDQPQHF. This rearrangement joins TRBV6-5 to TRBJ1-5, with D tentatively TRBD1 (6 bases). CDR3 length equals 13 residues. The V gene lost 6 bases and the J gene lost 5 bases, with 11 bases spanning the gap. Germline V gene sequence: CDR1 MNHEY, CDR2 SVGAGI.

The chain employs TRBV27 and TRBJ2-5; D unclear. The CDR3 spans 12 residues. CDR1 and CDR2 from the germline V gene are MNHEY and SMNVEV (reference sequence). Trimming took 3 bases from V and 1 from J, leaving 3 bases between them. Here the CDR3 reads CASSFFQETQYF. The CDR3 bases are TGTGCCAGCAGTTTCTTCCAAGAGACCCAGTACTTC.

The rearrangement joins TRBV27 to TRBJ2-1, with a tentative D call TRBD1 (7 bases). This CDR3 has 18 amino acids. V was clipped by 4 bases and J by 5 bases, with 24 bases between them. CDR1 MNHEY and CDR2 SMNVEV come from the germline V gene (reference sequence). CDR3 residues: CASSWDRRGAESHNEQFF. The CDR3 nucleotides are TGTGCCAGCAGTTGGGACCGCAGGGGGGCTGAGTCCCACAATGAGCAGTTCTTC.

The chain couples TRBV19 to TRBJ2-1, with TRBD2 identical over 8 bases. This CDR3 is 14 amino acids long. The trim removed 11 bases at V and 6 bases at J, leaving 12 bases unmatched. Germline CDR1 LNHDA, CDR2 SQIVND (reference sequence). DNA of the CDR3: TGTGCCGCTAAAGCGGGAGCCTCCCTCAATGAGCAGTTCTTC. Translated, it gives CAAKAGASLNEQFF.

In its sample, this clone was seen a few times. V usage is TRBV7-9 and J usage is TRBJ1-1; 9 bases map to TRBD1. Looked up from germline, CDR1 is SEHNR and CDR2 is FQNEAQ (reference sequence). V lost 2 bases, J lost 4 bases, and 2 bases stayed unmatched. The CDR3 totals 14 residues. CDR3 loop: CASSLLTGGTEAFF. In DNA, the CDR3 is TGTGCCAGCAGCTTACTGACAGGGGGCACTGAAGCTTTCTTT.

The chain combines TRBV29-1 with TRBJ1-5, with D perhaps matching TRBD1 (5 bases). The CDR3 consists of 13 residues. Germline V gene data show CDR1 as SQVTM and CDR2 as ANQGSEA. V lost 0 bases and J 6 bases, leaving 9 bases between the germline ends. The CDR3: CSVEEGGSQPQHF. CDR3 in DNA: TGCAGCGTTGAAGAGGGGGGTAGTCAGCCCCAGCATTTT.

V usage is TRBV7-2 and J usage is TRBJ2-2; perhaps TRBD2 as D (5 bases). The ends were cut back, 7 bases at V and 4 bases at J, with 10 bases in the middle. This CDR3 region has 13 residues. Germline V gene data show CDR1 as SGHTA and CDR2 as FQGNSA. The CDR3 is CASTVRVTGELFF. The CDR3 DNA reads as TGTGCCAGCACCGTGAGGGTCACCGGGGAGCTGTTTTTT.

V is TRBV27 and J is TRBJ1-1, with D perhaps TRBD1 (6 bases). Deletions cut 7 bases from V and 7 bases from J, with 16 bases between. The germline CDR1 and CDR2 sequences are MNHEY and SMNVEV (reference sequence). CDR3 length: 13 residues. The CDR3 DNA sequence: TGTGCCAGCACCACCGGACAGTACGGTGAAGCTTTCTTT. Its protein product is CASTTGQYGEAFF.

The chain recombines TRBV12-5 with TRBJ1-1; no clear D gene. The germline gives CDR1 LGHNT, CDR2 FRNRAP. This CDR3 comprises 15 residues. The V and J ends lost 4 bases and 3 bases respectively, with 15 bases between them. In DNA form, the CDR3 reads TGTGCTAGTGGTTACTCCCCAGGTTTACACACTGAAGCTTTCTTT. Its translation: CASGYSPGLHTEAFF.

V usage is TRBV28 and J usage is TRBJ2-5; D not certain. Trimming took 6 bases from V and 1 from J, leaving 9 bases between them. Germline lookup yields CDR1 MDHEN and CDR2 SYDVKM. The CDR3 consists of 13 residues. The CDR3: CASSPTLQETQYF. As DNA, the CDR3 is TGTGCCAGCAGCCCTACCCTCCAAGAGACCCAGTACTTC.

The genes are TRBV28 and TRBJ1-2; no clear D gene. Per germline, CDR1 MDHEN and CDR2 SYDVKM. Trimming pared 2 bases from V and 6 bases from J, leaving 1 base between. The CDR3 consists of 10 residues. CDR3 in amino acids: CASSLNGYTF. The CDR3 DNA is TGTGCCAGCAGTTTAAATGGCTACACCTTC.

This sequence joins TRBV29-1 and TRBJ2-7; 9 positions agree with TRBD1. Per the germline V gene, CDR1 is SQVTM and CDR2 is ANQGSEA. The junction had 15 bases not matched to a gene; V was cut back by 7 bases and J by 5 bases. The CDR3 is 15 residues long. CDR3 sequence (DNA): TGCAGCGCCAGAATAAACAGGGGGCTAGCGGACGAGCAGTACTTC. Protein: CSARINRGLADEQYF.

This clone showed up just once. This chain links TRBV12-5 with TRBJ2-3; 9 bases fit TRBD2. The germline V gene has CDR1 LGHNT and CDR2 FRNRAP. The CDR3 contains 13 residues. Trimming at V came to 7 bases and at J to 6 bases, leaving 5 bases not matched to a gene. CDR3 amino acids: CASVGSGGDTQYF. In nucleotides, the CDR3 is TGTGCTAGTGTGGGGAGCGGGGGGGATACGCAGTATTTT.

This clone was recorded a few times. The chain uses TRBV28 and TRBJ1-2; TRBD1 aligns across 8 bases. CDR1 and CDR2 from the germline V gene are MDHEN and SYDVKM. V gave up 4 bases and J gave up 7 bases; unmatched junction bases: 5. The CDR3 spans 13 residues. The CDR3 nucleotides read TGTGCCAGCAGTTCCCGACAGGGGAGTGGCTACACCTTC. Protein sequence: CASSSRQGSGYTF.

The chain carries TRBV28 and TRBJ2-1; TRBD2 matches at 7 bases. Germline trimming cut 3 bases from V and 4 bases from J; bases unmatched to any gene: 6. Germline V CDR1 and CDR2: MDHEN, SYDVKM. This CDR3 has 15 residues. The DNA of the CDR3 is TGTGCCAGCAGTTTGTGGGAGGGAAATTACAATGAGCAGTTCTTC. Translated, it gives CASSLWEGNYNEQFF.

The chain joins TRBV7-9 to TRBJ2-7; 8 nucleotides align to TRBD1. The CDR3 is made up of 16 amino acids. The germline V gene encodes CDR1 SEHNR and CDR2 FQNEAQ (reference sequence). Trimming removed 5 bases from V and 2 bases from J; junction bases left unmatched: 11. CDR3 DNA sequence: TGTGCCAGCAGCACCCGTACCGGGACAGGACCCTACGAGCAGTACTTC. Its protein product is CASSTRTGTGPYEQYF.

This chain links TRBV28 with TRBJ1-4, with TRBD1 identical over 7 bases. Unmatched junction bases numbered 9, after V lost 1 base and J lost 4 bases. The germline V gene has CDR1 MDHEN and CDR2 SYDVKM. CDR3 length: 17 amino acids. The CDR3 sequence is CASSLSGRGQINEKLFF. For the CDR3, the DNA is TGTGCCAGCAGTTTATCAGGGAGGGGACAGATTAATGAAAAACTGTTTTTT.

In its sample, this clone was seen once. The chain uses TRBV19 and TRBJ1-2; possibly TRBD1 for D (5 bases). This CDR3 region has 16 residues. V shed 8 bases and J shed 5 bases, with 24 bases lying between them. Germline values: CDR1 LNHDA, CDR2 SQIVND (reference sequence). CDR3 in amino acids: CASSQWGSDTRYGYTF. Written as DNA, the CDR3 is TGTGCCAGTTCACAATGGGGGAGCGATACGAGGTATGGCTACACCTTC.

This chain joins TRBV27 and TRBJ1-6; D not certain. The V gene's germline CDR1 is MNHEY and CDR2 SMNVEV (reference sequence). V was clipped by 5 bases and J by 4 bases, with 3 bases between them. The CDR3 is made up of 12 amino acids. The CDR3 nucleotides are TGTGCCAGCAGTAATTATAATTCACCCCTCCACTTT. This codes for CASSNYNSPLHF.

In the case of this clone: Within the sample, other DNA sequences also encode this same CDR3. The rearrangement uses TRBV28 and TRBJ2-1, with D maybe TRBD2 (6 bases). The ends were cut back, 2 bases at V and 4 bases at J, with 21 bases in the middle. CDR3 length: 18 amino acids. Germline loops: CDR1 MDHEN, CDR2 SYDVKM. CDR3 coding DNA: TGTGCCAGCAGTTTAGATCATCCAGGAGGGGCGGGGTACAATGAGCAGTTCTTC. Protein product: CASSLDHPGGAGYNEQFF.

The rearrangement uses TRBV2 and TRBJ2-5; D not resolved. V lost 5 bases and J lost 0, with 10 bases in between. Germline assignment: CDR1 SNHLY and CDR2 FYNNEI. The CDR3 is 14 residues long. CDR3 loop: CASSSRRYQETQYF. The CDR3 DNA follows: TGTGCCAGCAGTTCCCGCCGATACCAAGAGACCCAGTACTTC.